These 27 T cell receptor beta chains were sequenced from one sample in a study of blood T cell repertoires in COVID-19. Profiled with immunoSEQ multiplex PCR; TCRdb holds only in-frame clones, not every one. In the table there are around 250,000 clones, about 80% of which are singletons. Sequencing was performed on peripheral blood. The receptors were gathered from a man aged 25 to 45 who had recovered from COVID-19.

As concerns this clone: Sequence at one end of the junction differs from germline and may be a read error. The rearrangement links TRBV29-1 to TRBJ1-2, with 7 bases aligning to TRBD1. The CDR3 is 13 residues long. CDR1 is SQVTM, CDR2 ANQGSEA, per germline. The CDR3 sequence: CSAQWEQRGTASF. As DNA, the CDR3 is TGCAGCGCTCAATGGGAACAACGCGGGACAGCCTCCTTC.

The chain has TRBV7-9 and TRBJ2-5; tentatively, D is TRBD1 (5 bases). Germline values: CDR1 SEHNR, CDR2 FQNEAQ (reference sequence). The CDR3 is made up of 13 amino acids. Trimming pared 5 bases from V and 2 bases from J, leaving 9 bases between. Here the CDR3 reads CASSARVQETQYF. The CDR3 region has the DNA TGTGCCAGCAGCGCCAGGGTGCAAGAGACCCAGTACTTC.

V and J are TRBV5-1 and TRBJ2-3; TRBD2 matches 9 bases. The V gene end was trimmed by 0 bases and the J gene end by 8 bases; junction bases not matched to a gene: 4. This CDR3 is 14 amino acids long. The germline CDR1 and CDR2 sequences are SGHRS and YFSETQ. The CDR3 DNA is TGCGCCAGCAGCTTGGGGGATAGCGGGGGTACGCAGTATTTT. Its protein product is CASSLGDSGGTQYF.

The rearrangement uses TRBV5-8 and TRBJ2-3; TRBD1 agrees at 8 bases. Germline trimming cut 0 bases from V and 5 bases from J; bases unmatched to any gene: 8. The CDR3 totals 16 residues. Germline V CDR1 and CDR2: SGHTS, YDEGEE. The CDR3 reads CASSLGSGGLQDTQYF. The CDR3 nucleotides are TGTGCCAGCAGCTTGGGCTCAGGGGGCTTGCAAGATACGCAGTATTTT.

The rearrangement joins TRBV3-1 (or the pseudogene TRBV3-2) to TRBJ2-3, with D tentatively TRBD2 (5 bases). The CDR3 spans 15 residues. Germline-derived CDR1 and CDR2 are LGHDT and YNNKEL (reference sequence). The V end lost 0 bases, the J end lost 6 bases, and 13 bases lay between the germline ends. In DNA, the CDR3 is TGTGCCAGCAGCCAAGACCCCCGGGGTGGTGATACGCAGTATTTT. Translation gives CASSQDPRGGDTQYF.

Points on this clone: At the DNA level, this CDR3 is encoded by other sequences in the same sample as well. The chain couples TRBV3-1 (or the pseudogene TRBV3-2) to TRBJ1-2; unclear D gene. With 0 bases removed from V and 2 bases from J, the gap between germline ends came to 4 bases. There are 13 residues in the CDR3. Germline-derived CDR1 and CDR2 are LGHDT and YNNKEL (reference sequence). The CDR3 sequence: CASSQDRNYGYTF. CDR3 in DNA: TGTGCCAGCAGCCAAGACAGGAACTATGGCTACACCTTC.

The chain joins TRBV19 to TRBJ1-3; possibly TRBD1 for D (5 bases). Germline CDR1 reads LNHDA; CDR2 reads SQIVND (reference sequence). CDR3 size: 13 residues. V lost 6 bases, J lost 2 bases, and 8 bases lay in between. The CDR3 spells CASSQGAGNTIYF. The CDR3, as DNA: TGTGCCAGTAGCCAGGGCGCTGGAAACACCATATATTTT. Full variable domain (rest looked up from reference TRBV19 and TRBJ1-3): DGGITQSPKYLFRKEGQNVTLSCEQNLNHDAMYWYRQDPGQGLRLIYYSQIVNDFQKGDIAEGYSVSREKKESFPLTVTSAQKNPTAFYLCASSQGAGNTIYFGEGSWLTVV.

The genes are TRBV5-1 and TRBJ1-3, with D maybe TRBD1 (5 bases). This CDR3 is built from 16 residues. CDR1 SGHRS and CDR2 YFSETQ come from the germline V gene. Trimming took off 4 bases at V and 4 bases at J, with 18 bases between the two ends. Here the CDR3 reads CASSLRLGARGNTIYF. DNA for the CDR3: TGCGCCAGCAGCCTGCGGCTTGGGGCGAGGGGAAACACCATATATTTT.

CDR3: CASSPRQGDYEQYV. CDR3 DNA: TGTGCCAGCTCACCGCGACAGGGAGACTACGAGCAGTACGTC. The chain couples TRBV18 to TRBJ2-7, with TRBD1 matching over 7 bases. This CDR3 spans 14 amino acids. V shed 3 bases, J shed 3 bases, and the junction held 5 bases outside the gene matches. CDR1 KGHSH and CDR2 LQKENI come from the germline V gene.

The gene calls are TRBV6-1 and TRBJ1-5, with TRBD1 identical over 8 bases. This CDR3 comprises 15 residues. Germline V gene sequence: CDR1 MNHNS, CDR2 SASEGT. V gave up 0 bases and J gave up 6 bases; unmatched junction bases: 4. The CDR3 loop is CASSEARGPAQPQHF. CDR3 sequence (DNA): TGTGCCAGCAGTGAAGCCAGGGGGCCGGCTCAGCCCCAGCATTTT.

This chain links TRBV12-3 or TRBV12-4 with TRBJ1-4; D call uncertain. V lost 6 bases and J 11 bases, leaving 10 bases between the germline ends. The CDR3 is made up of 11 amino acids. Written as DNA, the CDR3 is TGTGCCAGCAGCCCCGAGGCGAAACTGTTTTTT. Encoded protein: CASSPEAKLFF.

The sample holds one count of this clone. This chain joins TRBV5-1 and TRBJ2-3, with D unresolved. Germline loops: CDR1 SGHRS, CDR2 YFSETQ. The V end was cut by 1 base, the J end by 2 bases, with 11 bases between. The CDR3 covers 15 residues. The CDR3 here is CASSLWSRPTDTQYF. CDR3 in DNA: TGCGCCAGCAGCTTGTGGTCTAGACCCACAGATACGCAGTATTTT.

The chain combines TRBV9 with TRBJ1-4; TRBD1 matches at 10 bases. The trim removed 7 bases at V and 4 bases at J, leaving 1 base unmatched. The CDR3 sequence is 13 residues long. CDR1 SGDLS and CDR2 YYNGEE come from the germline V gene. CDR3 DNA sequence: TGTGCCAGCGGGACAGGGGTTAATGAAAAACTGTTTTTT. Translating gives CASGTGVNEKLFF.

This chain connects TRBV19 to TRBJ2-2, with D possibly matching TRBD1 (5 bases). Trimming took 7 bases from V and 5 from J, leaving 17 bases between them. Germline CDR1 LNHDA, CDR2 SQIVND (reference sequence). The CDR3 totals 15 residues. This chain's CDR3 is CASISQGGRTGELFF. For the CDR3, the DNA is TGTGCCAGTATCTCCCAGGGTGGACGAACCGGGGAGCTGTTTTTT.

This chain uses TRBV11-2 with TRBJ1-1, with D unresolved. Trimming took off 0 bases at V and 5 bases at J, with 13 bases between the two ends. This CDR3 contains 15 residues. From germline, CDR1 is SGHAT and CDR2 FQNNGV. The CDR3 protein is CASSLDGDIRTEAFF. CDR3 DNA sequence: TGTGCCAGCAGCTTAGATGGAGATATAAGGACTGAAGCTTTCTTT. Based on the CDR3 plus reference TRBV11-2 and TRBJ1-1, the full variable domain is EAGVAQSPRYKIIEKRQSVAFWCNPISGHATLYWYQQILGQGPKLLIQFQNNGVVDDSQLPKDRFSAERLKGVDSTLKIQPAKLEDSAVYLCASSLDGDIRTEAFFGQGTRLTVV.

V is TRBV4-2 and J is TRBJ2-2, with 9 bases matching TRBD2. The junction had 9 bases not matched to a gene; V was cut back by 0 bases and J by 4 bases. Germline lookup yields CDR1 LGHNA and CDR2 YNFKEQ. This CDR3 is 18 amino acids long. CDR3 DNA: TGTGCCAGCAGCCAAGAATACAGCGGGGGGCCGGTCACCGGGGAGCTGTTTTTT. Encoded protein: CASSQEYSGGPVTGELFF.

This clone has only one observation. The chain employs TRBV3-1 (or the pseudogene TRBV3-2) and TRBJ2-4, with 8 bases lining up with TRBD1. CDR1 and CDR2 (germline): LGHDT, YNNKEL (reference sequence). Trimming at V came to 6 bases and at J to 7 bases, leaving 8 bases not matched to a gene. This CDR3 has 14 residues. CDR3 sequence reads: CASSTGGRPNIQYF. Here the CDR3 DNA reads TGTGCCAGCAGTACAGGGGGAAGACCGAACATTCAGTACTTC.

Turning to this clone: One end of the junction does not line up with germline, which may come from a read error. The chain is built from TRBV6-4 and TRBJ2-3; TRBD2 matches 13 bases. The germline gives CDR1 MRHNA, CDR2 SNTAGT. The CDR3 extends over 16 amino acids. CDR3 loop: CASSELAGGSTDTQYF. In DNA form, the CDR3 reads TGTGCCAGTAGTGAACTAGCGGGGGGGAGCACAGATACGCAGTATTTT.

This chain connects TRBV7-2 to TRBJ2-1, with D perhaps matching TRBD1 (5 bases). Germline loops: CDR1 SGHTA, CDR2 FQGNSA. This CDR3 contains 15 residues. V was trimmed by 5 bases and J by 0 bases, leaving 11 bases between them. CDR3 bases: TGTGCCAGCAGCCTCACAGGTGTCTCCTACAATGAGCAGTTCTTC. Its translation is CASSLTGVSYNEQFF.

V and J are TRBV12-5 and TRBJ2-5, with TRBD2 identical over 14 bases. The germline V gene encodes CDR1 LGHNT and CDR2 FRNRAP. The CDR3 has 18 residues. J was trimmed by 4 bases and V by 7 bases; bases with no gene match: 14. CDR3 region: CASAPGTSGGRGGETQYF. The CDR3 region has the DNA TGTGCTAGTGCCCCGGGGACTAGCGGGGGACGGGGAGGAGAGACCCAGTACTTC. Filled out from reference TRBV12-5 and TRBJ2-5, the complete variable domain reads DARVTQTPRHKVTEMGQEVTMRCQPILGHNTVFWYRQTMMQGLELLAYFRNRAPLDDSGMPKDRFSAEMPDATLATLKIQPSEPRDSAVYFCASAPGTSGGRGGETQYFGPGTRLLVL.

The CDR3 region is CASSSTGTLYGYTF. The CDR3 nucleotides are TGTGCCAGCAGTTCAACCGGGACACTCTATGGCTACACCTTC. The chain joins TRBV28 to TRBJ1-2; weak D call: TRBD1 (6 bases). Germline values: CDR1 MDHEN, CDR2 SYDVKM. V shed 4 bases and J shed 4 bases, with 13 bases lying between them. This CDR3 has 14 amino acids.

The V and J genes are TRBV3-1 (or the pseudogene TRBV3-2) and TRBJ1-4; D gene ambiguous. From germline, CDR1 is LGHDT and CDR2 YNNKEL (reference sequence). V was trimmed by 0 bases and J by 8 bases, leaving 4 bases between them. The CDR3 is made up of 12 amino acids. The CDR3 coding sequence is TGTGCCAGCAGCCAAGATCCGGAAAAACTGTTTTTT. As protein: CASSQDPEKLFF.

The rearrangement uses TRBV6-1 and TRBJ2-1; 9 bases are shared with TRBD2. The V gene's germline CDR1 is MNHNS and CDR2 SASEGT. V shed 2 bases and J 5 bases; nucleotides not matched to a gene: 4. The CDR3 runs 15 residues. The CDR3 sequence is CASSESRGGNNEQFF. The CDR3 DNA is TGTGCCAGCAGTGAATCGCGGGGGGGTAACAATGAGCAGTTCTTC.

V gene TRBV28 combines with J gene TRBJ1-1, with D possibly TRBD1 on 6 matching bases. CDR3 size: 15 residues. Trimming stripped 10 bases from V and 2 bases from J, with 20 bases between. Germline CDR1 is MDHEN and CDR2 is SYDVKM. CDR3 sequence (DNA): TGTGCCACAACTACAGGGTCGGGCGGAAACACTGAAGCTTTCTTT. This encodes CATTTGSGGNTEAFF.

This clone has just a few counts. V is TRBV9 and J is TRBJ2-3; D ambiguous. The CDR3 consists of 14 residues. Germline loops: CDR1 SGDLS, CDR2 YYNGEE. V lost 3 bases and J lost 2, with 10 bases in between. CDR3 sequence (DNA): TGTGCCAGCAGCGCCGATCGCGTCACAGATACGCAGTATTTT. This translates into CASSADRVTDTQYF.

J is TRBJ2-3 and V is TRBV4-1; D is ambiguous. Looked up from germline, CDR1 is MGHRA and CDR2 is YSYEKL. Trimming removed 4 bases at V and 0 bases at J, with 11 bases between. The CDR3 has 15 amino acids. CDR3 DNA sequence: TGCGCCAGCAGCCCCCCCGAGGCGAGCACAGATACGCAGTATTTT. This encodes CASSPPEASTDTQYF.

The chain combines TRBV6-5 with TRBJ1-1; D not resolved. The CDR3 is made up of 14 amino acids. The V gene's germline CDR1 is MNHEY and CDR2 SVGAGI. The ends were cut back, 2 bases at V and 7 bases at J, with 14 bases in the middle. CDR3 in amino acids: CASSYVAGFREAFF. The CDR3 bases are TGTGCCAGCAGTTACGTTGCGGGCTTCCGTGAAGCTTTCTTT.